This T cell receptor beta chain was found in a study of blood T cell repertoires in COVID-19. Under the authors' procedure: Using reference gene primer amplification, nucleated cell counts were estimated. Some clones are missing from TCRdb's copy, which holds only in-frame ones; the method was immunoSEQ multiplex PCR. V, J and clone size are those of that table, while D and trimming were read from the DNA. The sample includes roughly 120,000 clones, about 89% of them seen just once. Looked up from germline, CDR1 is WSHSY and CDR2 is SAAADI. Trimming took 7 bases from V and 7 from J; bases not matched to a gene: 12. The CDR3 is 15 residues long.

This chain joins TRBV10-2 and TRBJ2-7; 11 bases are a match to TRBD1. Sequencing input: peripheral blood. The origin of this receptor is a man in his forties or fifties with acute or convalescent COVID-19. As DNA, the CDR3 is TGCGCCAGCAATGGACAGGGGGCCCACCAGGGGGAGCAGTACTTC. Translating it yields CASNGQGAHQGEQYF.